The TCR beta chain described here comes from a study of T cells after yellow fever vaccination (dated by TCRdb to between 2018 and 2020). Broadly, across the study: The SMART-Seq v4 Ultra Low Input RNA kit was used to prepare libraries from fractions with low cell numbers. Blood was collected at multiple timepoints before and after primary and secondary immunization, and bulk PBMC replicates and cell subsets were isolated. To follow T-cell clones before and after both primary and booster YFV17D yellow fever vaccination, bulk TCR alpha and beta repertoires underwent longitudinal sequencing. Two healthy male donors, one aged 18 to 30 and one aged 30 to 40 years, made up the cohort. Overall study outcomes, separate from this receptor: Because the study included only a couple of donors, the extent to which the findings can be generalized is limited. The secondary T-cell response was found to be weaker but faster than the primary response, with a peak reached on day 5 rather than on day 15. After the booster, most clones that had expanded after primary vaccination were detected again (about 95% of CD4 and more than 80% of CD8), suggesting broad maintenance of memory. Because abundant contaminating clonotypes from the bulk population could be contained in FACS-sorted repertoires, computational filtering was required. A small fraction of clonotypes showed up in both the CD4 and CD8 compartments, probably as a result of convergent recombination.

This clonotype was observed a handful of times. Its antigen specificity is not known. The input lacks base qualities; no much larger clone sits a single base away. CDR1 is given as SGHVS and CDR2 as FQNEAQ, both from the germline V gene. Trimming accounts for 4 bases at V and 4 bases at J, while the number of junction bases matched to no gene is 9. The CDR3 holds 16 amino acids from the cysteine to the phenylalanine. This entry keeps only the CDR3 DNA: 48 bases, framed from base 1. The treatment or condition label on this specimen signifies: live attenuated yellow fever vaccine strain. A standard Ficoll-Paque protocol was used to isolate PBMCs from peripheral blood. Dynabeads CD4 and CD8 positive selection kits were used to isolate the CD4 and CD8 T-cell fractions. TriZol was used to extract RNA from bulk PBMCs, CD4 and CD8 fractions, and dextramer-positive and dextramer-negative fractions. TCR cDNA was synthesized by 5'RACE template switching, through which a universal primer site and unique molecular identifiers were introduced. cDNA synthesis was primed from both the TCR alpha and TCR beta constant segments. Libraries were amplified in two PCR steps, with sample barcodes and sequencing adapters added in the second step. Sequencing of libraries was done on Illumina HiSeq 2500 (2x100 bp) or NovaSeq (2x150 bp). The authors processed their data as follows. MIGEC was used to demultiplex reads and collapse the reads into UMI consensus sequences, and MiXCR was used for V(D)J alignment. Clonotypes responding to the vaccine were identified with edgeR on replicate PBMC samples, with the criteria of FDR below 0.01 and a log2 fold change above 5 up to day 15. CD4 or CD8 identity was assigned to each bulk clonotype according to whether the clonotype was present at higher abundance in the sequenced CD4 repertoire or the sequenced CD8 repertoire. TCRdb passed the public sequencing reads through fastp at Q25 and MiXCR, retaining productive beta sequences. Identical CDR3 protein sequences are pooled into one entry, listed with their most common genes and DNA. TCRdb's processing, not the authors' own work, is the source of the V and J calls. This sample lists about 260,000 distinct CDR3 sequences; 13% were detected once. The top ten constitute 0.4% to 0.65% of the sample.

Sequenced here: CD4+ T cells sorted from PBMCs, sampled 45 days after the yellow fever booster vaccination. The sequence is built from TRBV7-8 and TRBJ2-2; 7 bases in the junction line up with TRBD2. The receptor was isolated from a man aged 30 to 39 who received the YFV17D yellow fever vaccine. The DNA reads TGTGCCAGCAGCTCTCGGGCGGGAGCGTTCACCGGGGAGCTGTTTTTT. Its amino acids are CASSSRAGAFTGELFF. Beyond the CDR3, the reference TRBV7-8 and TRBJ2-2 genes provide the residues; the full variable domain reads: GAGVSQSPRYKVAKRGQDVALRCDPISGHVSLFWYQQALGQGPEFLTYFQNEAQLDKSGLPSDRFFAERPEGSVSTLKIQRTQQEDSAVYLCASSSRAGAFTGELFFGEGSRLTVL.